This T cell receptor beta chain was identified during a study of metastatic and nonmetastatic thyroid tumors. MiXCR re-clonotyped the PCR reads for TCRdb. This table has approximately 65,000 clones, roughly 4% appearing once. CDR1 and CDR2 (germline): SNHLY, FYNNEI. The CDR3 covers 15 residues. V was trimmed by 8 bases and J by 3 bases, leaving 19 bases between them. Thyroid surgery was preceded by no treatment in any patient. The TCR sequence derives from a female donor with papillary thyroid cancer or a benign thyroid nodule (not recorded which). Some clones in this sample may be carry-over from other donors' samples. The sequencing input was blood. The chain combines TRBV2 with TRBJ2-5; D remains ambiguous. In DNA, the CDR3 is TGTGCCAGCCACACCGGTACTGGCGGCAAAGAGACCCAGTACTTC. Translating gives CASHTGTGGKETQYF.